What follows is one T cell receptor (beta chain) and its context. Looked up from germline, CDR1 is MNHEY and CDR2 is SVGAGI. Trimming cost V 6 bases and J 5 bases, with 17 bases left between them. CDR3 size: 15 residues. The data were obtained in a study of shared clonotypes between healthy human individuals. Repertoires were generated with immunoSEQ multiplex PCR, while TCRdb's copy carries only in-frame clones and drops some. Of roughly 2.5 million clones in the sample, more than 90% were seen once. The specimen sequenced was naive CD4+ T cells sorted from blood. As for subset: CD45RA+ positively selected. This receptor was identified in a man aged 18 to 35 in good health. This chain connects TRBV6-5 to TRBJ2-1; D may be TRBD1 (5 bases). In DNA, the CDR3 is TGTGCCAGCAGGGACGGAAGGGGTTCCCACAATGAGCAGTTCTTC. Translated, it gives CASRDGRGSHNEQFF.